This TCR beta chain was sequenced for a study of shared T cell receptors in the human thymus (dated by TCRdb to the early 2020s). About the full investigation: The study examined how self-reactive, shared T-cell receptor alpha chains are generated in the human thymus.

Library generation was performed with the immunoSEQ multiplex PCR assay. This is the immuneACCESS table as TCRdb keeps it, with only in-frame sequences that have V and J called. A part of the clones is gone; compared with another copy, unresolved V genes explain less than half, and the rest is unexplained. The sample records 450,000 to 650,000 clones, more than 75% of which are singletons. Together, the top ten hold more than 0.01% of the sample. Its CDR3 holds 17 amino acids, cysteine through phenylalanine. The kept DNA is CDR3 alone, 51 bases in frame from the first base. Compared with germline, V lacks 0 bases and J lacks 0 bases; bases without a gene match: 7. CDR1 and CDR2, per the germline V gene, are SGDLS and YYNGEE. Comments on this clone: Its antigen remains unidentified. No per-base quality is available; no much larger clone lies one base away.

These records were also assigned to another study, of human thymus T cells. As the second study states: Immunologically healthy infants undergoing open corrective cardiac surgery for congenital heart defects in Finland were used as donors. Thymus tissue was collected as surgical resects that were removed during corrective cardiac surgery. Both the thymic and the peripheral blood repertoires appeared to show biased V and J gene segment usage. The related research reported highly overlapping thymic TCR repertoires among unrelated individuals. The study characterized TCR alpha and beta repertoires from fewer than 10 infant thymus samples and four related peripheral blood samples. Donor ages ranging from about 7 to 250 days were recorded, and five to seven male and a couple of female infants were included in the cohort. Thymocytes were freed from the tissue by mechanical means and kept at -70 degrees C as pellets of about 8.5-34 million cells. A QIAsymphony instrument was used to extract genomic DNA from frozen cell pellets. The immunoSEQ multiplex PCR assay was used to amplify the TCRB and TCRAD loci from a standardized quantity of quality-controlled genomic DNA. The amplicons covered the V(D)J region and were long enough to include the CDR3 and to identify the V and J genes. Amplicon sequencing was performed on an Illumina platform through the commercial immunoSEQ service. Corrections for primer bias and sequencing errors followed previously described methods, while TCRAD and TCRB definitions were based on the IMGT database. Analysis of the repertoires was done with immunoSEQ Analyzer 3.0 and VDJTools and included basic statistics, V/J segment usage, diversity estimates, rarefaction and pairwise overlap. To estimate diversity, the Chao1, ChaoE, Efron-Thisted, Shannon and inverse Simpson indices were applied, and diversity was also estimated on datasets down-sampled to the smallest sample. For repertoire overlap, CDR3 nucleotide sequence, V gene and J gene had to match strictly, and clustering was done by Jaccard-based multidimensional scaling. On average, thymus samples yielded around 810,000 unique TCRB clonotypes, whereas blood samples yielded around 84,000.

The V gene is TRBV9 and the J gene is TRBJ2-7; 9 bases in the junction line up with TRBD2. The material sequenced was thymocytes. The TCR sequence derives from a boy younger than two with a congenital heart defect. Donor details come from another sample of the same person, matched by shared clones. The CDR3 reads as follows: CASSVAASGDSSYEQYF. The DNA sequence reads TGTGCCAGCAGCGTAGCTGCTAGCGGGGACAGCTCCTACGAGCAGTACTTC.